A selection of T cell receptor beta chains follows, all from one sample in a study of read filtering for tumor transcriptome and immune sequencing. TCRdb re-analysed the reads in MiXCR, keeping a single row per CDR3 protein. The top ten hold 6.5% to 9% of the sample, which has around 140,000 distinct CDR3 sequences, less than 15% seen once. Sequencing input: a population of CD138-negative cells sorted from bone marrow. The receptors derive from a donor aged 40 or over with multiple myeloma. Each CDR3 is given with its conserved first and last residue. D genes are given only for firm matches. For some rows the clone size is stated as once, few or many, or as a class when expanded; others skip it.

j_call,v_call,d_call,clone_size,cdr3_aa,cdr3_nt
TRBJ1-6,TRBV4-3,TRBD1,many,CASSQQSDRDRLHF,TGCGCCAGCAGCCAACAAAGCGACAGGGATCGCCTCCACTTT
TRBJ2-7,TRBV10-2,-,-,CASRGPGEGEQYF,TGCGCCAGCCGGGGCCCAGGGGAAGGCGAGCAGTACTTC
TRBJ2-1,TRBV6-1,-,many,CASSEGVSNEQFF,TGTGCCAGCAGTGAAGGAGTTAGCAATGAGCAGTTCTTC
TRBJ2-3,TRBV7-9,TRBD2,many,CASSLAAGVTDTQYF,TGTGCCAGCAGCTTAGCAGCGGGGGTCACAGATACGCAGTATTTT
TRBJ2-5,TRBV7-9,-,many,CASSSEGWTQYF,TGTGCCAGCAGCTCAGAGGGGTGGACCCAGTACTTC
TRBJ2-1,TRBV30,-,many,CAWSPTAYNEQFF,TGTGCCTGGAGTCCTACTGCCTACAATGAGCAGTTCTTC
TRBJ2-3,TRBV3-1,-,many,CASSQEGAADTQYF,TGTGCCAGCAGCCAAGAGGGTGCGGCAGATACGCAGTATTTT
TRBJ1-1,TRBV30,TRBD1,many,CARGQGLGTEAFF,TGTGCCCGAGGACAGGGGCTAGGGACTGAAGCTTTCTTT
TRBJ2-5,TRBV11-2,-,few,CASSLAALSWKTQYF,TGTGCCAGCAGCTTAGCGGCATTGAGCTGGAAGACCCAGTACTTC
TRBJ1-5,TRBV7-2,-,many,CASSLARSRLGNQPQHF,TGTGCCAGCAGCTTAGCGCGTTCACGTCTCGGCAATCAGCCCCAGCATTTT
TRBJ2-3,TRBV5-1,TRBD2,-,CASSRERSGVGTDTQYF,TGCGCCAGCAGCCGCGAGAGGAGCGGGGTGGGGACAGATACGCAGTATTTT
TRBJ2-3,TRBV20-1,TRBD2,many,CSARVLDRAGGADTQYF,TGCAGTGCTAGAGTCCTCGATAGGGCGGGAGGCGCAGATACGCAGTATTTT
TRBJ1-5,TRBV7-2,TRBD1,many,CASSWTGNQPQHF,TGTGCCAGCAGCTGGACAGGGAATCAGCCCCAGCATTTT
TRBJ2-1,TRBV9,TRBD2,-,CASSVSGRGYNEQLF,TGTGCCAGCAGTGTGAGCGGGAGGGGGTACAATGAGCAGCTCTTC
TRBJ1-1,TRBV5-1,-,many,CASSLEPRKGMNTEAFF,TGCGCCAGCAGCTTGGAGCCGCGTAAGGGGATGAACACTGAAGCTTTCTTT
TRBJ2-7,TRBV19,TRBD2,many,CASSTLAGGESEQYF,TGTGCCAGTAGTACACTAGCGGGAGGTGAGTCCGAGCAGTACTTC
TRBJ2-1,TRBV20-1,TRBD2,-,CSARAVGSGEEQFF,TGCAGTGCTAGAGCGGTCGGTAGCGGGGAAGAGCAGTTCTTC
TRBJ2-1,TRBV7-8,TRBD2,many,CASSLRTSGSLEQFF,TGTGCCAGCAGCTTACGGACTAGCGGGAGCCTAGAGCAGTTCTTC
TRBJ2-5,TRBV3-1,-,many,CASSQEDQYF,TGTGCCAGCAGCCAAGAAGACCAGTACTTC
TRBJ2-1,TRBV19,-,many,CASSTDFSYNEQFF,TGTGCCAGTTCGACGGACTTCTCCTACAATGAGCAGTTCTTC
TRBJ2-7,TRBV5-6,TRBD2,-,CASTGLAGPYEQYF,TGTGCCAGCACCGGACTAGCGGGACCCTACGAGCAGTACTTC
TRBJ1-5,TRBV23-1,-,many,CASSQSGPSHMSQHF,TGCGCCAGCAGTCAATCGGGCCCCTCGCATATGTCCCAGCATTTT
TRBJ2-3,TRBV7-9,-,many,CASSLRLTSTDTQYF,TGTGCCAGCAGCTTACGACTAACTAGCACAGATACGCAGTATTTT
TRBJ1-1,TRBV20-1,-,many,CSARDRGVEAFF,TGCAGTGCTAGAGATAGGGGAGTTGAAGCTTTCTTT
TRBJ1-1,TRBV25-1,TRBD1,many,CASIPGQGARAFF,TGTGCCAGCATTCCCGGACAGGGGGCCAGAGCTTTCTTT
TRBJ2-5,TRBV7-9,TRBD1,many,CASSPSGTGGETQYF,TGTGCCAGCAGCCCCTCCGGGACAGGGGGGGAGACCCAGTACTTC
TRBJ2-3,TRBV7-3,-,many,CASSLFSTDTQYF,TGTGCCAGCAGCTTATTCTCCACAGATACGCAGTATTTT
TRBJ2-3,TRBV12-5,TRBD2,-,CASGLVTGLAGSTDTQYF,TGTGCTAGTGGTTTGGTAACAGGACTAGCGGGCAGCACAGATACGCAGTATTTT
TRBJ1-1,TRBV29-1,-,many,CSELTGLIGAEAFF,TGCAGTGAATTGACGGGATTAATAGGGGCTGAAGCTTTCTTT
TRBJ2-7,TRBV20-1,-,many,CSAKDGGNYEQYF,TGCAGTGCTAAGGATGGCGGGAATTACGAGCAGTACTTC
TRBJ2-1,TRBV9,TRBD2,many,CASSVAASGEYNEQFF,TGTGCCAGCAGCGTAGCGGCTAGCGGAGAATACAATGAGCAGTTCTTC
TRBJ2-2,TRBV13,TRBD2,many,CASSRTSRRTGELFF,TGTGCCAGCAGCCGGACTAGCAGGCGAACCGGGGAGCTGTTTTTT
TRBJ2-1,TRBV4-1,TRBD1,many,CASSETGVGSYNEQFF,TGCGCCAGCAGCGAGACAGGGGTTGGGTCCTACAATGAGCAGTTCTTC
TRBJ1-1,TRBV18,-,many,CASSPGPTQGTEAFF,TGTGCCAGCTCACCGGGCCCCACCCAGGGGACTGAAGCTTTCTTT
TRBJ1-5,TRBV2,TRBD1,few,CASRDRSNQPQHF,TGTGCCAGCCGGGACAGGTCGAATCAGCCCCAGCATTTT
TRBJ2-1,TRBV29-1,TRBD2,-,CSGSGISNEQFF,TGCAGCGGTAGCGGGATAAGCAATGAGCAGTTCTTC
TRBJ2-5,TRBV12-3/TRBV12-4,-,-,CASSLRVQETQYF,TGTGCCAGCAGTTTAAGGGTCCAAGAGACCCAGTACTTC
TRBJ2-1,TRBV11-2,-,many,CASSSRRTNEQFF,TGTGCCAGCAGCTCCCGACGGACAAATGAGCAGTTCTTC
TRBJ2-4,TRBV5-1,-,many,CASSLGRGLAKNIQYF,TGTGCCAGCAGCTTAGGAAGGGGCCTAGCCAAAAACATTCAGTACTTC
TRBJ2-3,TRBV2,-,few,CASSEAGGPQYF,TGTGCCAGCAGTGAAGCGGGCGGACCGCAGTATTTT